The 18 T cell receptor beta chains given below trace back to one sample, sequenced in a study of shared clonotypes between healthy human individuals. Method: immunoSEQ multiplex PCR; TCRdb's copy keeps in-frame clones and lacks some. The data hold around 1 million clones, with approximately 76% observed a single time. Sequences were obtained from memory CD4+ T cells sorted from blood. The subset: CD45RA-negative fraction. The receptors originated from a man between 18 and 29 years old in good health.

This CDR3 reads CAIRPRDYGYTF. In DNA form, the CDR3 reads TGTGCCATCCGACCGAGGGACTATGGCTACACCTTC. This sequence joins TRBV10-3 and TRBJ1-2; D is uncertain. There are 12 residues in the CDR3. V lost 8 bases and J 3 bases, leaving 10 bases between the germline ends. Germline V gene lookup returns CDR1 ENHRY and CDR2 SYGVKD.

The chain joins TRBV5-4 to TRBJ1-1, with no clear D. V dropped 3 bases and J dropped 1 base, with 4 bases sitting between them. This CDR3 is 12 amino acids long. Germline assignment: CDR1 SGHNT and CDR2 YYREEE (reference sequence). The CDR3 region has the DNA TGTGCCAGCAGCTCAAGGAACACTGAAGCTTTCTTT. Encoded protein: CASSSRNTEAFF.

This chain uses TRBV5-1 with TRBJ1-2; D is unclear. The V end was cut by 0 bases, the J end by 7 bases, with 10 bases between. The CDR3 spans 13 residues. The germline CDR1 and CDR2 sequences are SGHRS and YFSETQ. CDR3 protein: CASSLALGFGYTF. In nucleotides, the CDR3 is TGCGCCAGCAGCTTGGCCTTAGGGTTTGGCTACACCTTC. Using reference TRBV5-1 and TRBJ1-2 for the parts outside the CDR3, the full variable domain is KAGVTQTPRYLIKTRGQQVTLSCSPISGHRSVSWYQQTPGQGLQFLFEYFSETQRNKGNFPGRFSGRQFSNSRSEMNVSTLELGDSALYLCASSLALGFGYTFGSGTRLTVV.

This sequence joins TRBV6-1 and TRBJ2-7; D gene uncertain. This CDR3 spans 11 amino acids. Germline CDR1 reads MNHNS; CDR2 reads SASEGT. The germline V and J ends were trimmed by 6 bases and 2 bases, with 5 bases remaining between them. This CDR3 is CASRQTYEQYF. DNA for the CDR3: TGTGCCAGCAGGCAAACCTACGAGCAGTACTTC.

The chain joins TRBV30 to TRBJ2-7, with 9 bases fitting TRBD1. Trimming at V came to 3 bases and at J to 3 bases, leaving 9 bases not matched to a gene. The length of the CDR3 is 15 residues. CDR1 is GTSNPN, CDR2 SVGIG, per germline (reference sequence). The DNA for the CDR3 is TGTGCCTGGAGCGCTCTGGGACAGGGATTCTACGAGCAGTACTTC. Encoded protein: CAWSALGQGFYEQYF.

CDR3 sequence (DNA): TGTGCCAGCAGCCTACAGCGGGAGGGCTATGGCTACACCTTC. Encoded protein: CASSLQREGYGYTF. The rearrangement links TRBV7-9 to TRBJ1-2, with D unresolved. Germline assignment: CDR1 SEHNR and CDR2 FQNEAQ (reference sequence). V was trimmed by 5 bases and J by 4 bases, leaving 14 bases between them. There are 14 residues in the CDR3. The full variable domain, with the rest looked up from reference TRBV7-9 and TRBJ1-2, is DTGVSQNPRHKITKRGQNVTFRCDPISEHNRLYWYRQTLGQGPEFLTYFQNEAQLEKSRLLSDRFSAERPKGSFSTLEIQRTEQGDSAMYLCASSLQREGYGYTFGSGTRLTVV.

J is TRBJ1-5 and V is TRBV19; maybe TRBD1 (5 bases). Germline assignment: CDR1 LNHDA and CDR2 SQIVND (reference sequence). The length of the CDR3 is 14 residues. The V and J ends lost 4 bases and 2 bases respectively, with 9 bases between them. The CDR3 region has the DNA TGTGCCAGTAGTAACGGGGGTCGCAATCAGCCCCAGCATTTT. This codes for CASSNGGRNQPQHF.

This clone appeared a single time. The chain couples TRBV6-6 to TRBJ1-6; 7 bases are a match to TRBD1. Unmatched junction bases numbered 4, after V lost 5 bases and J lost 6 bases. This CDR3 has 14 residues. Germline lookup yields CDR1 MNHNY and CDR2 SVGAGI (reference sequence). Here the CDR3 DNA reads TGTGCCAGCAGTGACAGGGCCTTTAATTCACCCCTCCACTTT. Translating it yields CASSDRAFNSPLHF.

This chain uses TRBV11-2 with TRBJ2-1; the D is unclear. V gave up 0 bases and J gave up 10 bases, with 10 bases separating them. CDR1 SGHAT and CDR2 FQNNGV come from the germline V gene. This CDR3 has 13 amino acids. As DNA, the CDR3 is TGTGCCAGCAGCTTAGATCGCACAGTCGAGCAGTTCTTC. Protein product: CASSLDRTVEQFF.

This rearrangement joins TRBV7-2 to TRBJ2-7; perhaps TRBD1 as D (5 bases). V lost 3 bases to trimming and J lost 4 bases, with 10 bases between them. Germline values: CDR1 SGHTA, CDR2 FQGNSA. The CDR3 is made up of 13 amino acids. This CDR3 reads CASSFRAGYEQYF. As DNA, the CDR3 is TGTGCCAGCAGCTTTCGCGCAGGGTACGAGCAGTACTTC.

This clone was counted ten times or more. The CDR3 loop reads CASKYGRNTEAFF. CDR3 sequence (DNA): TGTGCCAGCAAATACGGGAGGAACACTGAAGCTTTCTTT. The chain carries TRBV6-1 and TRBJ1-1, with unresolved D. This CDR3 contains 13 residues. Trimming pared 7 bases from V and 1 base from J, leaving 10 bases between. The germline CDR1 and CDR2 sequences are MNHNS and SASEGT.

This sequence joins TRBV6-5 and TRBJ2-5; TRBD1 is a possible D gene (5 bases). The V end lost 9 bases, the J end lost 2 bases, and 10 bases lay between the germline ends. The CDR3 is 12 amino acids. Germline assignment: CDR1 MNHEY and CDR2 SVGAGI. As DNA, the CDR3 is TGTGCCAGTCGGACAAGACAAGAGACCCAGTACTTC. It specifies CASRTRQETQYF.

Concerning this clone itself: Other nucleotide sequences from this sample produce the same CDR3. The chain combines TRBV29-1 with TRBJ2-5; no clear D gene. Between the trimmed V and J ends, which lost 6 bases and 2 bases, there was a span of 4 bases. The CDR3 has 10 residues. CDR1 is SQVTM, CDR2 ANQGSEA, per germline. CDR3 DNA sequence: TGCAGCGTGGGGCAAGAGACCCAGTACTTC. Encoded protein: CSVGQETQYF.

Concerning this clone: Other DNA sequences from this sample encode an identical CDR3 as well. V is TRBV29-1 and J is TRBJ2-1; D unresolved. V lost 3 bases and J lost 2, with 8 bases in between. The CDR3 is 13 amino acids. CDR1 is SQVTM and CDR2 is ANQGSEA in the germline V gene. This chain's CDR3 is CSVEVRAYNEQFF. DNA of the CDR3: TGCAGCGTTGAGGTCAGAGCCTACAATGAGCAGTTCTTC.

The chain's CDR3 is CASSPQGLVETQYF. In DNA form, the CDR3 reads TGTGCCAGCAGCCCCCAGGGACTAGTTGAGACGCAGTATTTT. The chain couples TRBV5-5 to TRBJ2-3; 8 bases map to TRBD2. Germline assignment: CDR1 SGHKS and CDR2 YYEKEE (reference sequence). This CDR3 has 14 residues. Unmatched junction bases numbered 10, after V lost 4 bases and J lost 9 bases. The full variable domain, rest sourced from reference TRBV5-5 and TRBJ2-3, is DAGVTQSPTHLIKTRGQQVTLRCSPISGHKSVSWYQQVLGQGPQFIFQYYEKEERGRGNFPDRFSARQFPNYSSELNVNALLLGDSALYLCASSPQGLVETQYFGPGTRLTVL.

This clone was counted many times. The chain is built from TRBV19 and TRBJ2-7, with 9 positions matching TRBD1. V lost 4 bases, J lost 5 bases, and 9 bases stayed unmatched. The CDR3 consists of 15 residues. Germline V lookup: CDR1 LNHDA, CDR2 SQIVND (reference sequence). CDR3 bases: TGTGCCAGTAGTAATGGCGGGACAGGGATCCACGAGCAGTACTTC. Residues: CASSNGGTGIHEQYF.

The genes are TRBV5-1 and TRBJ2-1, with 7 bases that match TRBD2. Trimming at V came to 6 bases and at J to 6 bases, leaving 15 bases not matched to a gene. CDR1 and CDR2 from the germline V gene are SGHRS and YFSETQ. The CDR3 is 16 amino acids. The CDR3, as DNA: TGCGCCAGCACGCCTCTATTGGCGGGGGTGGCCAATGAGCAGTTCTTC. Amino acids: CASTPLLAGVANEQFF. Full variable domain (remainder filled in from reference TRBV5-1 and TRBJ2-1): KAGVTQTPRYLIKTRGQQVTLSCSPISGHRSVSWYQQTPGQGLQFLFEYFSETQRNKGNFPGRFSGRQFSNSRSEMNVSTLELGDSALYLCASTPLLAGVANEQFFGPGTRLTVL.

The J gene is TRBJ2-1, the V gene TRBV6-5; 8 bases map to TRBD2. V was clipped by 5 bases and J by 6 bases; unmatched bases: 6. The CDR3 has 14 amino acids. The V gene's germline CDR1 is MNHEY and CDR2 SVGAGI. The CDR3 here is CASSPSGTSNEQFF. Here the CDR3 DNA reads TGTGCCAGCAGTCCTTCCGGGACTAGCAATGAGCAGTTCTTC.